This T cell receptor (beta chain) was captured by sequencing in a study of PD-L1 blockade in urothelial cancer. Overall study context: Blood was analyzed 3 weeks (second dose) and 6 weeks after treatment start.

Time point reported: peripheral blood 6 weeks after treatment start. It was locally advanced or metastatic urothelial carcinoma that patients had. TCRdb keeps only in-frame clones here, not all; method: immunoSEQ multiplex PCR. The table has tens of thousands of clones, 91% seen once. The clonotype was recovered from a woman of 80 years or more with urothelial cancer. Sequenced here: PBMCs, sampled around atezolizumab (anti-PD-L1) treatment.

The CDR3 DNA reads TGCGCCAGCAGTGACCTAAGCGGTGGTGAGCAGTTCTTC. Its protein is CASSDLSGGEQFF. V is TRBV10-1 and J is TRBJ2-1; the D gene is possibly TRBD2 (5 bases). The germline gives CDR1 WNHNN, CDR2 SYGVQD (reference sequence). The germline V and J ends were trimmed by 3 bases and 9 bases, with 12 bases remaining between them. The length of the CDR3 is 13 residues.